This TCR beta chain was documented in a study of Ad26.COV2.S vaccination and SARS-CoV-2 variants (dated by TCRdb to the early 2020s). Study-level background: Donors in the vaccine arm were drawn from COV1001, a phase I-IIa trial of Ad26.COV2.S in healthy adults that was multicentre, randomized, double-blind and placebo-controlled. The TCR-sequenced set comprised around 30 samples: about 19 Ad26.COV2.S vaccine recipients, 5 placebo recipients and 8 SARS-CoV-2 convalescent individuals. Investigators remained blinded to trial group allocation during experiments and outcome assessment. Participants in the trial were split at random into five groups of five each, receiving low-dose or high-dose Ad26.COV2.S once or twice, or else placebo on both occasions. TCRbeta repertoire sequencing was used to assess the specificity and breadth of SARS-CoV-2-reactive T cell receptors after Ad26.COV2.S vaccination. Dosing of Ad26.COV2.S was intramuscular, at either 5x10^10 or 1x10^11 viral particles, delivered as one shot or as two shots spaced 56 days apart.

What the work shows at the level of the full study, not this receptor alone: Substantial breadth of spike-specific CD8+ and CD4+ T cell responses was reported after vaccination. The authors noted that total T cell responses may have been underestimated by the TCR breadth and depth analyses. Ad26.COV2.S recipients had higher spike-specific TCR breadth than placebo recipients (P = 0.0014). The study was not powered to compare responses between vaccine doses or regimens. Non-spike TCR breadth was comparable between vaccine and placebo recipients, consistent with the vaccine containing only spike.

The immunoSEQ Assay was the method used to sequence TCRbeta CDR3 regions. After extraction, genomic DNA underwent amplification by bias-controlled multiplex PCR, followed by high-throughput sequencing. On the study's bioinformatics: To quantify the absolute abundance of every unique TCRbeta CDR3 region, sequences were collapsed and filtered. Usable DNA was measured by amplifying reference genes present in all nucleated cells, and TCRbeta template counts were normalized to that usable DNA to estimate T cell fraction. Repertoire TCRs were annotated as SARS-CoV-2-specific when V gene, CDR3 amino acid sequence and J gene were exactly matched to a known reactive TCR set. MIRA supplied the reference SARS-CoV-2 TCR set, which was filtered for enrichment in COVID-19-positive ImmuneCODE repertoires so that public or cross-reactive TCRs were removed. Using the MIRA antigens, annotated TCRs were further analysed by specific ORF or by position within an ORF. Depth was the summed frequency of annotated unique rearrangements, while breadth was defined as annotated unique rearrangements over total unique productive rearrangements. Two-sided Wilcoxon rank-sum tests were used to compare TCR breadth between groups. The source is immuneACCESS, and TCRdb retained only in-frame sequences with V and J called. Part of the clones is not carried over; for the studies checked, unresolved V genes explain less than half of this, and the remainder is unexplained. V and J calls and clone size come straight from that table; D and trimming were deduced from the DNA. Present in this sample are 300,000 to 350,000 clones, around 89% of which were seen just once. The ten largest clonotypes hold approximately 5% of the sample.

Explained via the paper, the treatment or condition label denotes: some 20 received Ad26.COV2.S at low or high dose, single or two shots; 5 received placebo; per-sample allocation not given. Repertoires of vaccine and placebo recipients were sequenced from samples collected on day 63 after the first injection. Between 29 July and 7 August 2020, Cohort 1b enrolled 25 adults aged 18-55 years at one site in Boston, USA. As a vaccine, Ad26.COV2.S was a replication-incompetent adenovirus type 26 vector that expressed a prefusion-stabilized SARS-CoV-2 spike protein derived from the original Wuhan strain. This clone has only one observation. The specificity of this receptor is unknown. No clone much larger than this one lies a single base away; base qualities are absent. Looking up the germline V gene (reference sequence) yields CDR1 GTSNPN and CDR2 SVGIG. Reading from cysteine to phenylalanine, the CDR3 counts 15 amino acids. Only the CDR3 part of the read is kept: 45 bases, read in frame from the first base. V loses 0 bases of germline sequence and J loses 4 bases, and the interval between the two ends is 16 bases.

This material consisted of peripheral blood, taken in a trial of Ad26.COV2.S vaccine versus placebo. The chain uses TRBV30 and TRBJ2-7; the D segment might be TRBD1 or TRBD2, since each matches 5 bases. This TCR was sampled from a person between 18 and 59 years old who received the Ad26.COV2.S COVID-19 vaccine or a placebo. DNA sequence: TGTGCCTGGAGTGTAGGAGGCTTTTCAGGGTACGAGCAGTACTTC. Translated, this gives CAWSVGGFSGYEQYF.